The 23 T cell receptor beta chains below all came from one sample that was sequenced in a study of Graves' ophthalmopathy and Graves' hyperthyroidism. The authors amplified TCR beta CDR3 regions, and they did so from RNA transcripts for repertoire sequencing. HTBI primers were used in a first-round RT-PCR, which preceded a second-round multiplex PCR. Using its own MiXCR run on the multiplex PCR reads, TCRdb lists one record per CDR3 protein. The sample contains 1 million to 1.3 million distinct CDR3 sequences, around a third of which appear only once. The material sequenced was peripheral blood or thyroid tissue (not recorded which). The receptors were sampled from an adult man with Graves' hyperthyroidism.

Remarks on this clonotype: A much larger clone lies one base from this, so it may be a read error. J is TRBJ1-2 and V is TRBV20-1; no clear D gene. V was cut by 3 bases and J by 1 base, with 6 bases left in between. The CDR3 consists of 12 residues. Germline CDR1 DFQATT, CDR2 SNEGSKA (reference sequence). CDR3 sequence reads: CSARILNYGYTF. In nucleotides, the CDR3 is TGCAGTGCTAGGATACTTAACTATGGCTACACCTTC.

The sample holds one count of this clonotype. The V call is TRBV7-9, the J call TRBJ2-5; possibly TRBD1 for D (6 bases). CDR3 length: 14 amino acids. V was trimmed by 5 bases and J by 5 bases, leaving 15 bases between them. Germline CDR1 is SEHNR and CDR2 is FQNEAQ (reference sequence). CDR3 in DNA: TGTGCCAGCAGCAATAGGGGGACCGGGGAGACCCAGTACTTC. It encodes CASSNRGTGETQYF.

In this sample, this clonotype turned up a few times. Written as DNA, the CDR3 is TGCGCCAGCAGACCGACAAGTAAGGAGACCCAGTACTTC. It translates to CASRPTSKETQYF. The chain couples TRBV5-1 to TRBJ2-5; D unclear. The CDR3 covers 13 residues. Trimming shortened V by 5 bases and J by 5 bases, and 13 bases separated the two germline ends. CDR1 and CDR2 (germline): SGHRS, YFSETQ.

The chain has TRBV5-1 and TRBJ1-1, with 7 positions matching TRBD1. J was trimmed by 7 bases and V by 4 bases; bases with no gene match: 10. This CDR3 has 14 amino acids. Germline lookup yields CDR1 SGHRS and CDR2 YFSETQ. CDR3 DNA: TGCGCCAGCAGCCCTCAAGGGACAGCGGGTGAAGCTTTCTTT. As protein: CASSPQGTAGEAFF.

This clonotype was observed at least ten times. This rearrangement joins TRBV20-1 to TRBJ2-7; tentatively, D is TRBD1 (5 bases). In germline, CDR1 is DFQATT, CDR2 SNEGSKA (reference sequence). Trimming stripped 5 bases from V and 0 bases from J, with 11 bases between. This CDR3 has 13 residues. The CDR3: CSALQDNSYEQYF. In DNA, the CDR3 is TGCAGTGCTCTACAGGATAACTCCTACGAGCAGTACTTC.

With respect to this clonotype: A much larger clone is a single base away; this may be a read error. The CDR3 does not close with the conserved phenylalanine or tryptophan, likely indicating a read error. The chain joins TRBV7-9 to TRBJ1-5; maybe TRBD1 (6 bases). CDR3 size: 15 residues. V lost 5 bases to trimming and J lost 6 bases, with 17 bases between them. The germline V gene encodes CDR1 SEHNR and CDR2 FQNEAQ (reference sequence). The CDR3 region has the DNA TGTGCCAGCAGCCCCTCTTACAGGGATGGTCAGCCCCAGCATCTT. Its protein product is CASSPSYRDGQPQHL.

Concerning this clonotype itself: One junction end does not reproduce the germline sequence, and a read error may be involved. J is TRBJ2-7 and V is TRBV7-9, with a possible D match to TRBD2 (5 bases). The CDR3 is 15 amino acids. Germline CDR1 and CDR2: SEHNR and FQNEAQ (reference sequence). The CDR3 spells CASSLASGPAYEQYF. In DNA, the CDR3 is TGTGCCAGCAGCCTAGCCTCCGGGCCAGCCTACGAGCAGTACTTC.

This clonotype occurred a few times. The rearrangement uses TRBV6-1 and TRBJ1-3; D possibly corresponds to TRBD1 (5 bases). Trimming removed 4 bases at V and 0 bases at J, with 10 bases between. The CDR3 has 15 residues. Germline V CDR1 and CDR2: MNHNS, SASEGT. This chain's CDR3 is CASSVTGPSGNTIYF. As DNA, the CDR3 is TGTGCCAGCAGTGTCACAGGACCCTCTGGAAACACCATATATTTT.

This clonotype was counted many times. The chain couples TRBV7-2 to TRBJ2-7, with 13 nucleotides matching TRBD2. CDR1 is SGHTA, CDR2 FQGNSA, per germline. J gave up 5 bases and V 4 bases, and 5 bases lay outside the gene matches. The CDR3 length is 15 residues. The CDR3 loop is CASSSGTSGVNEQYF. DNA of the CDR3: TGTGCCAGCAGCTCTGGGACTAGCGGGGTTAACGAGCAGTACTTC.

This clonotype was seen a handful of times. The chain combines TRBV6-1 with TRBJ1-5, with no clear D. CDR3 size: 15 residues. Germline CDR1 MNHNS, CDR2 SASEGT. Trimming left V 7 bases short and J 0 bases short, with 13 bases between. DNA for the CDR3: TGTGCCAGCAAGAGCATAATGAATAGCAATCAGCCCCAGCATTTT. Translated, it gives CASKSIMNSNQPQHF.

The chain links TRBV7-2 to TRBJ1-2, with 10 bases lining up with TRBD1. The CDR3 length is 20 residues. The junction had 24 bases not matched to a gene; V was cut back by 4 bases and J by 7 bases. Germline lookup yields CDR1 SGHTA and CDR2 FQGNSA. CDR3 residues: CASSWDRGGQETQGATGYTF. CDR3 bases: TGTGCCAGCAGCTGGGACAGGGGCGGCCAAGAGACCCAGGGGGCCACTGGCTACACCTTC.

This clonotype was recorded many times. V is TRBV7-6 and J is TRBJ1-1; TRBD1 matches 10 bases. V was clipped by 5 bases and J by 6 bases; unmatched bases: 9. Germline CDR1 is SGHVS and CDR2 is FNYEAQ. The CDR3 contains 15 residues. The CDR3 loop reads CASSPGGTGVPEAFF. Written as DNA, the CDR3 is TGTGCCAGCAGCCCCGGCGGGACAGGGGTGCCTGAAGCTTTCTTT.

As for this clonotype: No DNA is shown, since the ends of the CDR3 on it are uncertain; the CDR3 is the one TCRdb lists. The V gene is TRBV25-1, the J gene TRBJ1-2. Germline V gene data show CDR1 as MGHDK and CDR2 as SYGVNS. With termini counted, the CDR3 has 14 amino acids. This chain's CDR3 is CSSSEETAYYCYTF.

A few counts support this clonotype. The chain combines TRBV7-3 with TRBJ2-2; D not resolved. The germline gives CDR1 SGHTA, CDR2 FQGTGA. V lost 5 bases, J lost 2 bases, and 15 bases lay in between. This CDR3 is 16 amino acids long. CDR3: CASSPFLAVNTGELFF. CDR3 sequence (DNA): TGTGCCAGCAGCCCTTTTTTGGCGGTAAACACCGGGGAGCTGTTTTTT.

The chain combines TRBV2 with TRBJ1-5, with D perhaps matching TRBD1 (5 bases). The germline V gene has CDR1 SNHLY and CDR2 FYNNEI. The germline V and J ends were trimmed by 7 bases and 6 bases, with 13 bases remaining between them. CDR3 size: 13 residues. The CDR3 here is CASKPGGSQPQHF. In DNA form, the CDR3 reads TGTGCCAGCAAACCCGGGGGTAGTCAGCCCCAGCATTTT.

In its sample, this clonotype was seen many times. The J gene is TRBJ1-1, the V gene TRBV7-9; unclear D gene. In germline, CDR1 is SEHNR, CDR2 FQNEAQ (reference sequence). This CDR3 comprises 15 residues. The ends were cut back, 0 bases at V and 7 bases at J, with 15 bases in the middle. The CDR3 reads CASSLALDGTYEAFF. In DNA, the CDR3 is TGTGCCAGCAGCTTAGCCCTAGACGGAACTTATGAAGCTTTCTTT.

The rearrangement uses TRBV19 and TRBJ2-7, with no clear D. The CDR3 totals 16 residues. Trimming removed 4 bases from V and 3 bases from J, with 19 bases in between. Per the germline V gene, CDR1 is LNHDA and CDR2 is SQIVND (reference sequence). The CDR3 loop reads CASSTTSRRHRYEQYF. The DNA of the CDR3 is TGTGCCAGTAGTACCACCAGCAGAAGACACCGCTACGAGCAGTACTTC. The full variable domain, its missing parts supplied by reference TRBV19 and TRBJ2-7, is DGGITQSPKYLFRKEGQNVTLSCEQNLNHDAMYWYRQDPGQGLRLIYYSQIVNDFQKGDIAEGYSVSREKKESFPLTVTSAQKNPTAFYLCASSTTSRRHRYEQYFGPGTRLTVT.

This chain connects TRBV7-9 to TRBJ1-2, with D possibly matching TRBD1 (5 bases). The CDR3 covers 15 residues. CDR1 SEHNR and CDR2 FQNEAQ come from the germline V gene (reference sequence). V was cut by 5 bases and J by 0 bases, with 13 bases left in between. The CDR3 coding sequence is TGTGCCAGCAGCGTTGAAGAGGGGACTAACTATGGCTACACCTTC. This sequence encodes CASSVEEGTNYGYTF.

The gene calls are TRBV9 and TRBJ1-5; D not resolved. CDR3 length equals 10 residues. Germline loops: CDR1 SGDLS, CDR2 YYNGEE. Trimming left V 0 bases short and J 10 bases short, with 2 bases between. The CDR3 region is CASSVDPQHF. In nucleotides, the CDR3 is TGTGCCAGCAGCGTAGACCCCCAGCATTTT.

This clonotype was counted only a few times. The rearrangement joins TRBV7-9 to TRBJ2-7; D remains unclear. Germline CDR1 is SEHNR and CDR2 is FQNEAQ (reference sequence). CDR3 length equals 17 residues. Between the trimmed V and J ends, which lost 5 bases and 3 bases, there was a span of 23 bases. The CDR3: CASSPQPGGRRYYEQYF. CDR3 DNA sequence: TGTGCCAGCAGCCCCCAACCGGGTGGGCGGAGATACTACGAGCAGTACTTC.

This clonotype was counted many times. V and J are TRBV20-1 and TRBJ2-6; 10 nucleotides align to TRBD2. CDR1 is DFQATT, CDR2 SNEGSKA, per germline (reference sequence). This CDR3 region has 16 residues. The ends lost 3 bases at V and 0 bases at J; junction bases unmatched: 2. CDR3 bases: TGCAGTGCTAGTACTAGCGGGATCTCTGGGGCCAACGTCCTGACTTTC. Its protein is CSASTSGISGANVLTF.

The sample holds many counts of this clonotype. V usage is TRBV6-5 and J usage is TRBJ2-7; D ambiguous. Per germline, CDR1 MNHEY and CDR2 SVGAGI. This CDR3 region has 12 residues. V was clipped by 2 bases and J by 6 bases, with 8 bases between them. CDR3 in DNA: TGTGCCAGCAGTTACAGAGGCGGCGAGCAGTACTTC. Its protein product is CASSYRGGEQYF.

This clonotype was counted ten times or more. V and J are TRBV7-2 and TRBJ1-4; TRBD1 might be the D (6 bases). The germline CDR1 and CDR2 sequences are SGHTA and FQGNSA. V was shortened by 0 bases and J by 8 bases, with 16 bases between the two germline ends. This CDR3 contains 16 residues. CDR3 DNA: TGTGCCAGCAGCTTAGCGGTTGGGGGGCAGGAGGAAAAACTGTTTTTT. The encoded protein is CASSLAVGGQEEKLFF.